This passage covers 16 T cell receptor beta chains from one sample sequenced in a study of blood T cell repertoires in COVID-19. Produced via immunoSEQ multiplex PCR; TCRdb's table is partial and in-frame only. The table includes approximately 97,000 clones, around 88% detected once. The sequenced sample consisted of peripheral blood. The receptors derive from a woman of 80 years or more with acute or convalescent COVID-19.

This clone was observed once. The chain uses TRBV9 and TRBJ1-6; tentative D call: TRBD1 (6 bases). The CDR3 covers 15 residues. With 4 bases removed from V and 7 bases from J, the gap between germline ends came to 15 bases. Germline CDR1 SGDLS, CDR2 YYNGEE. DNA for the CDR3: TGTGCCAGCAGCCCTGCGCAGGGGTGGAATTCACCCCTCCACTTT. Its translation: CASSPAQGWNSPLHF. Complete variable domain (other parts from reference TRBV9 and TRBJ1-6): DSGVTQTPKHLITATGQRVTLRCSPRSGDLSVYWYQQSLDQGLQFLIQYYNGEERAKGNILERFSAQQFPDLHSELNLSSLELGDSALYFCASSPAQGWNSPLHFGNGTRLTVT.

The chain carries TRBV7-2 and TRBJ2-7; no definite D call. Per germline, CDR1 SGHTA and CDR2 FQGNSA. Trimming shortened V by 5 bases and J by 2 bases, and 4 bases separated the two germline ends. The CDR3 runs 11 residues. CDR3 sequence (DNA): TGTGCCAGCAGCCCAGCCTACGAGCAGTACTTC. Its protein product is CASSPAYEQYF.

The chain couples TRBV14 to TRBJ1-2; D is possibly TRBD1 (6 bases). V shed 2 bases and J shed 0 bases, with 10 bases lying between them. Germline V gives CDR1 SGHDN, CDR2 FVKESK. The CDR3 length is 15 residues. The CDR3 protein is CASSQTDRPNYGYTF. CDR3 DNA: TGTGCCAGCAGCCAAACGGACAGACCTAACTATGGCTACACCTTC.

This chain links TRBV2 with TRBJ2-3, with TRBD2 matching 8 bases. The CDR3 runs to 15 residues. Germline CDR1 reads SNHLY; CDR2 reads FYNNEI. With V trimmed by 5 bases and J by 6 bases, 10 bases remained unmatched. As DNA, the CDR3 is TGTGCCAGCAGTCTAAGCGGGGGTTCAGGGGATACGCAGTATTTT. Amino acids: CASSLSGGSGDTQYF. The whole variable domain, remainder taken from reference TRBV2 and TRBJ2-3, is EPEVTQTPSHQVTQMGQEVILRCVPISNHLYFYWYRQILGQKVEFLVSFYNNEISEKSEIFDDQFSVERPDGSNFTLKIRSTKLEDSAMYFCASSLSGGSGDTQYFGPGTRLTVL.

The rearrangement joins TRBV7-2 to TRBJ2-1; 11 bases are shared with TRBD2. Trimming cost V 7 bases and J 2 bases; bases outside gene matches: 10. Germline CDR1 SGHTA, CDR2 FQGNSA. This CDR3 comprises 17 residues. CDR3 coding DNA: TGTGCCAGCATCCGGAGTAGCGGGGGGGCTACCTACAATGAGCAGTTCTTC. Translation gives CASIRSSGGATYNEQFF.

As to this clone: Other nucleotide sequences from this sample produce the same CDR3. The rearrangement links TRBV2 to TRBJ1-1, with D maybe TRBD1 (5 bases). Per germline, CDR1 SNHLY and CDR2 FYNNEI. The germline V and J ends were trimmed by 3 bases and 6 bases, with 11 bases remaining between them. The CDR3 runs 13 residues. The CDR3 sequence: CASSEQGLAEAFF. Written as DNA, the CDR3 is TGTGCCAGCAGTGAGCAGGGCTTGGCTGAAGCTTTCTTT.

This rearrangement joins TRBV7-3 to TRBJ2-7, with 8 nucleotides matching TRBD2. Germline-derived CDR1 and CDR2 are SGHTA and FQGTGA. CDR3 length: 13 residues. The V gene end was trimmed by 4 bases and the J gene end by 7 bases; junction bases not matched to a gene: 6. The CDR3 reads CASSSREGGEQYF. The CDR3 nucleotides are TGTGCCAGCAGCTCCCGGGAGGGCGGAGAGCAGTACTTC.

This chain connects TRBV14 to TRBJ1-1, with TRBD1 matching 11 bases. CDR1 is SGHDN, CDR2 FVKESK, per germline. CDR3 length: 16 residues. V was clipped by 2 bases and J by 2 bases; unmatched bases: 4. Written as DNA, the CDR3 is TGTGCCAGCAGCCAATGGACAGGGGGCGGAAACACTGAAGCTTTCTTT. It specifies CASSQWTGGGNTEAFF.

The chain uses TRBV15 and TRBJ1-6, with D hard to call. Germline V gives CDR1 LNHNV, CDR2 YYDKDF (reference sequence). With 1 base removed from V and 6 bases from J, the gap between germline ends came to 16 bases. The CDR3 runs 17 residues. CDR3 DNA: TGTGCCACCAGCAGAGTCGGGTCGCCCGTAACTAATTCACCCCTCCACTTT. This codes for CATSRVGSPVTNSPLHF.

This chain connects TRBV12-3 or TRBV12-4 to TRBJ1-1, with D possibly matching TRBD1 (5 bases). Trimming pared 6 bases from V and 5 bases from J, leaving 13 bases between. The CDR3 extends over 13 amino acids. The CDR3 region is CASSRTGGTEAFF. The CDR3 nucleotides are TGTGCCAGCAGCCGGACGGGGGGGACTGAAGCTTTCTTT.

This rearrangement joins TRBV10-3 to TRBJ1-2; possible D gene TRBD1, 5 bases. V was trimmed by 3 bases and J by 4 bases, leaving 15 bases between them. The CDR3 runs 15 residues. In germline, CDR1 is ENHRY, CDR2 SYGVKD. The CDR3 DNA follows: TGTGCCATCAGTGATCTCGCGGGGGAGCCCTATGGCTACACCTTC. Encoded protein: CAISDLAGEPYGYTF.

The genes are TRBV10-3 and TRBJ1-2, with TRBD1 matching over 7 bases. This CDR3 has 16 residues. V lost 2 bases to trimming and J lost 0 bases; unmatched junction nucleotides: 6. CDR1 is ENHRY, CDR2 SYGVKD, per germline. The CDR3 region is CAISEPRTGPNYGYTF. DNA of the CDR3: TGTGCCATCAGTGAGCCCCGGACAGGCCCTAACTATGGCTACACCTTC.

This clone was recorded only once. This chain links TRBV9 with TRBJ2-1, with a tentative D call TRBD2 (7 bases). This CDR3 is 17 amino acids long. Trimming shortened V by 3 bases and J by 2 bases, and 18 bases separated the two germline ends. Germline CDR1 reads SGDLS; CDR2 reads YYNGEE. DNA for the CDR3: TGTGCCAGCAGCGCCGGCGTCGCGGGGGCGACCTACAATGAGCAGTTCTTC. Residues: CASSAGVAGATYNEQFF.

The genes are TRBV7-9 and TRBJ1-3; 11 nucleotides match TRBD1. After removal of 5 bases from V and 4 bases from J, the junction contained 4 bases not matched to a gene. The CDR3 has 15 amino acids. Germline CDR1 is SEHNR and CDR2 is FQNEAQ (reference sequence). The CDR3 here is CASSRGQGAGNTIYF. The CDR3 bases are TGTGCCAGCAGCCGTGGACAGGGGGCGGGAAACACCATATATTTT.

The rearrangement joins TRBV11-2 to TRBJ1-1; D gene ambiguous. The germline V gene encodes CDR1 SGHAT and CDR2 FQNNGV. The CDR3 loop spans 17 amino acids. V was cut by 5 bases and J by 0 bases, with 19 bases left in between. The DNA for the CDR3 is TGTGCCAGCAGCCTGCGGCCTGGGAGAGGCCTGAACACTGAAGCTTTCTTT. It encodes CASSLRPGRGLNTEAFF.

With regard to this clone: The sample contains more than one DNA sequence encoding this CDR3. The chain couples TRBV5-8 to TRBJ1-3; the D gene is possibly TRBD1 (5 bases). Trimming took off 2 bases at V and 0 bases at J, with 6 bases between the two ends. This CDR3 contains 14 residues. Per germline, CDR1 SGHTS and CDR2 YDEGEE. The CDR3 spells CASSFQGSGNTIYF. CDR3 coding DNA: TGTGCCAGCAGCTTTCAGGGCTCTGGAAACACCATATATTTT.